This T cell receptor beta chain was retrieved from a study of OX40 agonist ivuxolimab in advanced cancers. Study results and caveats: By week 6 at 0.1 to 3.0 mg/kg, blood CD4+ and CD8+ T cells had expanded clonally.

In germline, CDR1 is SGHAT, CDR2 FQNNGV. The CDR3 length is 15 residues. With regard to this clone: Its target is not known. At one boundary the junction diverges from the germline segment, which might be a read error.

Measured with immunoSEQ multiplex PCR; TCRdb has only the in-frame clones, and not every one. This repertoire shows more than 30,000 clones, approximately 80% found once; its top ten account for around 10%. The V gene is TRBV11-2, the J gene TRBJ1-2; 8 nucleotides line up with TRBD1. Material: CD4+ or CD8+ T cells sorted from blood, obtained in a trial of the OX40 agonist ivuxolimab. The source is an adult with an advanced solid tumor such as melanoma, head and neck, liver or kidney cancer. CDR3 sequence reads: CVSSHGGQGDYGYTF. The CDR3 DNA sequence: TGTGTCAGCAGCCACGGAGGACAGGGTGACTATGGCTACACCTTC.